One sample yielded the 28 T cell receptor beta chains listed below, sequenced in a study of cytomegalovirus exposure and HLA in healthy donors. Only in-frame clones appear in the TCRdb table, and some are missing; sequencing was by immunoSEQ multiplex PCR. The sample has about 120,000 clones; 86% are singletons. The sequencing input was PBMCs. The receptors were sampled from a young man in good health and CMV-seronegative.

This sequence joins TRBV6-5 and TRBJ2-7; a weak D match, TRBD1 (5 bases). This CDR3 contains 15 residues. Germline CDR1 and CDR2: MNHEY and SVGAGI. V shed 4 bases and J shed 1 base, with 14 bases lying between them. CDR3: CASSSGHGPSYEQYF. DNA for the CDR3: TGTGCCAGCAGTTCCGGACACGGCCCTTCCTACGAGCAGTACTTC.

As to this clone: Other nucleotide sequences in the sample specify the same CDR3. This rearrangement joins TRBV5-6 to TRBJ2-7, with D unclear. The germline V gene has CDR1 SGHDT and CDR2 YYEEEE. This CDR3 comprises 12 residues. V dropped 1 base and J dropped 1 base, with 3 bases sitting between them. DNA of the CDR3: TGTGCCAGCAGCTTGCGGTCCTACGAGCAGTACTTC. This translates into CASSLRSYEQYF.

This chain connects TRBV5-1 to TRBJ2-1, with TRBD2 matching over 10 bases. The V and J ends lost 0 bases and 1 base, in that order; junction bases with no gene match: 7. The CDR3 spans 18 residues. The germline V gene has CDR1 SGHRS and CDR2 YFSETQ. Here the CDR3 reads CASSLGSGRVLSYNEQFF. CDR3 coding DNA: TGCGCCAGCAGCTTGGGAAGCGGGAGGGTGTTATCCTACAATGAGCAGTTCTTC.

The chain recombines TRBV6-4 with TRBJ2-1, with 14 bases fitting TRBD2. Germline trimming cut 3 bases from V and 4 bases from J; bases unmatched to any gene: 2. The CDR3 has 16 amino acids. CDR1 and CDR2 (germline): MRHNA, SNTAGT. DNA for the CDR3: TGTGCCAGCAGTGATCGGACTAGCGGGAGGTACAATGAGCAGTTCTTC. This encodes CASSDRTSGRYNEQFF.

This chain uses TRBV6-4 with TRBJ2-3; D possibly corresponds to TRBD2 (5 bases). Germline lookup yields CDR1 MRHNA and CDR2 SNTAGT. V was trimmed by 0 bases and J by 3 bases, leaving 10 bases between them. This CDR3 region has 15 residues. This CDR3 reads CASSDSEGATDTQYF. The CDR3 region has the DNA TGTGCCAGCAGTGACTCCGAGGGAGCGACAGATACGCAGTATTTT.

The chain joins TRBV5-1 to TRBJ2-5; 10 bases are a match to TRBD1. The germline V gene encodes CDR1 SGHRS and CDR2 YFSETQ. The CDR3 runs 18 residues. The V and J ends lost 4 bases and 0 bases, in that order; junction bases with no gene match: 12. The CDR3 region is CASSLPPGQGWDQETQYF. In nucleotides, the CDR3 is TGCGCCAGCAGCCTACCTCCGGGACAGGGGTGGGACCAAGAGACCCAGTACTTC.

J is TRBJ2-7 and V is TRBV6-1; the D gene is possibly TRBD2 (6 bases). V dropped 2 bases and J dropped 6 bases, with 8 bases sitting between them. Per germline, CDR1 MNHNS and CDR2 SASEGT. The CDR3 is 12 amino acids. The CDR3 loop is CASSELAFEQYF. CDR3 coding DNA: TGTGCCAGCAGTGAACTAGCGTTCGAGCAGTACTTC.

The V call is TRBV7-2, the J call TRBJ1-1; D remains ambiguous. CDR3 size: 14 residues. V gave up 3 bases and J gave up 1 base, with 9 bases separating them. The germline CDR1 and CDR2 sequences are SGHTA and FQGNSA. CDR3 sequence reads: CASSFRLPNTEAFF. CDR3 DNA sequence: TGTGCCAGCAGCTTTCGGTTGCCGAACACTGAAGCTTTCTTT.

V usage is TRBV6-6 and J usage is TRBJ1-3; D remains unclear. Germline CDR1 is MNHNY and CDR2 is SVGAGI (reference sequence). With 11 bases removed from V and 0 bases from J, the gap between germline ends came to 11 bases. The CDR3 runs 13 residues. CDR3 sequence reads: CAAGYASGNTIYF. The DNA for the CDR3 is TGTGCCGCAGGATATGCCTCTGGAAACACCATATATTTT.

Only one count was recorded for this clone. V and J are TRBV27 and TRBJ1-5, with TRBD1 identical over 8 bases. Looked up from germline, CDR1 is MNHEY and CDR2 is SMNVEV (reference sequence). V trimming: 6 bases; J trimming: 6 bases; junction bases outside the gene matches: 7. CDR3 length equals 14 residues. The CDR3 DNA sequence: TGTGCCAGCAGGCGGACAGGGCAATCTCAGCCCCAGCATTTT. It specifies CASRRTGQSQPQHF.

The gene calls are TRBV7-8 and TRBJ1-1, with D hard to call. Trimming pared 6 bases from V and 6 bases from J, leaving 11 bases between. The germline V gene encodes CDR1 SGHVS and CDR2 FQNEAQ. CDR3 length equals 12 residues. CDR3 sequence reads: CASSPRTAEAFF. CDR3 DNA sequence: TGTGCCAGCAGTCCCCGAACAGCTGAAGCTTTCTTT.

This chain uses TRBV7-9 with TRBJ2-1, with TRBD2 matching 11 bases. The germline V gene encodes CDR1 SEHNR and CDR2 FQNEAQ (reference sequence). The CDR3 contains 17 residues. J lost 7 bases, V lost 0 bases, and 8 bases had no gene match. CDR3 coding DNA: TGTGCCAGCAGCTTAGCTGTCCTAGCGGGAGGTATGAATGAGCAGTTCTTC. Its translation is CASSLAVLAGGMNEQFF. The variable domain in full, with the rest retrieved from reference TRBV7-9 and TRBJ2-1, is DTGVSQNPRHKITKRGQNVTFRCDPISEHNRLYWYRQTLGQGPEFLTYFQNEAQLEKSRLLSDRFSAERPKGSFSTLEIQRTEQGDSAMYLCASSLAVLAGGMNEQFFGPGTRLTVL.

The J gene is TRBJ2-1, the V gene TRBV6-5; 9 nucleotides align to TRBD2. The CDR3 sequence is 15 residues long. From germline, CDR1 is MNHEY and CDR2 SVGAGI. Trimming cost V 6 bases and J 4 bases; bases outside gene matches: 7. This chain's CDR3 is CASRPGLAEYNEQFF. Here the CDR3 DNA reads TGTGCCAGCAGACCGGGACTAGCAGAATACAATGAGCAGTTCTTC.

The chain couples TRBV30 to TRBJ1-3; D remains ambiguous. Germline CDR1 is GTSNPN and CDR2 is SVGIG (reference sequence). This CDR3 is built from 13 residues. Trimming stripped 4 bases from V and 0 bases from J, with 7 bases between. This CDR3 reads CAWTLDSGNTIYF. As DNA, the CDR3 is TGTGCCTGGACCTTAGACTCTGGAAACACCATATATTTT. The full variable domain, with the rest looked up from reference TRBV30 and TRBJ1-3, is SQTIHQWPATLVQPVGSPLSLECTVEGTSNPNLYWYRQAAGRGLQLLFYSVGIGQISSEVPQNLSASRPQDRQFILSSKKLLLSDSGFYLCAWTLDSGNTIYFGEGSWLTVV.

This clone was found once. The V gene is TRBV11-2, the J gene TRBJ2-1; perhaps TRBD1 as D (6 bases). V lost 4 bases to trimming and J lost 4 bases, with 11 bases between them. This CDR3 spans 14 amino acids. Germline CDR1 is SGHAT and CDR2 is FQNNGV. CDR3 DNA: TGTGCCAGCAGCTCCGGACAGACTTACAATGAGCAGTTCTTC. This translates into CASSSGQTYNEQFF.

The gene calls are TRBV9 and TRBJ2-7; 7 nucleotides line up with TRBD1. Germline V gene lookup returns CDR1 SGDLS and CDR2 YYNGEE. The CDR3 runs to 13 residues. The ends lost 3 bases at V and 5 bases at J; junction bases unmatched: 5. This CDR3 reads CASSEQGLNEQYF. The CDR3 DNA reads TGTGCCAGCAGCGAACAGGGGTTGAACGAGCAGTACTTC.

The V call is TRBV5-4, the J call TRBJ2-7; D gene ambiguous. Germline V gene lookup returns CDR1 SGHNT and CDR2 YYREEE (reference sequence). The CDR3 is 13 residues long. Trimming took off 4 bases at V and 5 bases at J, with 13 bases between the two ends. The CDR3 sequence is CASSVLGKDEQYF. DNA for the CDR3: TGTGCCAGCAGCGTACTGGGCAAGGACGAGCAGTACTTC.

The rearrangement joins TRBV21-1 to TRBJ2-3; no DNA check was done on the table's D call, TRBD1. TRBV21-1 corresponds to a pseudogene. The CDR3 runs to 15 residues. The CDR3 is CARSIPGQGVDTQYF. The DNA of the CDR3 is TGTGCCAGGTCGATCCCGGGACAGGGGGTAGATACGCAGTATTTT.

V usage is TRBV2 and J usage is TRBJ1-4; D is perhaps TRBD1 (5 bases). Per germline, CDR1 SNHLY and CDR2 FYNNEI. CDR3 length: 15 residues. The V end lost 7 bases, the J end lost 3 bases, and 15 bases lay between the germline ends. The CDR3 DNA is TGTGCCAGCAACGGGGACCGGGGGGCTAATGAAAAACTGTTTTTT. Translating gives CASNGDRGANEKLFF.

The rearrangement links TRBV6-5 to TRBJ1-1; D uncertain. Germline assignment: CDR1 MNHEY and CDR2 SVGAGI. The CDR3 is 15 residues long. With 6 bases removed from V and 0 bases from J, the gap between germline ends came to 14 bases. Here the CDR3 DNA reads TGTGCCAGCAGCCTACAATCTCGGGTGAACACTGAAGCTTTCTTT. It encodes CASSLQSRVNTEAFF.

CDR3 in DNA: TGTGCCAGCAGCCCTTCCGGGGTCGTCTCTGAAGCTTTCTTT. It yields the protein CASSPSGVVSEAFF. The rearrangement links TRBV25-1 to TRBJ1-1; no reliable D call. There are 14 residues in the CDR3. Germline V CDR1 and CDR2: MGHDK, SYGVNS. The germline V and J ends were trimmed by 6 bases and 6 bases, with 17 bases remaining between them.

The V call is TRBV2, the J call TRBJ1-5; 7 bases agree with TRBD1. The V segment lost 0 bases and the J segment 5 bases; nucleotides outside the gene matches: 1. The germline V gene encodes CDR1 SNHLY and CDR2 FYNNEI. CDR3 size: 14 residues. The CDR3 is CASSEAQGHQPQHF. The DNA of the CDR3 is TGTGCCAGCAGTGAAGCACAGGGGCATCAGCCCCAGCATTTT.

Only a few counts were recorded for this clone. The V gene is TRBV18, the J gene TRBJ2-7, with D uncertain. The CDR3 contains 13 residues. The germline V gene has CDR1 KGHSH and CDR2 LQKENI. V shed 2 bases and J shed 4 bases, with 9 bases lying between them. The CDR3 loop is CASSPSPRYEQYF. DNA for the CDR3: TGTGCCAGCTCACCATCCCCCAGATACGAGCAGTACTTC.

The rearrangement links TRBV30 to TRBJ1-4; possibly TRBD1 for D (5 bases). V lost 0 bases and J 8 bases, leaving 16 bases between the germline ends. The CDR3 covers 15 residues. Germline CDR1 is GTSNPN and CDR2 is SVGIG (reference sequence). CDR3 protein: CAWSVRSGLGEKLFF. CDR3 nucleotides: TGTGCCTGGAGTGTACGGTCAGGGCTGGGCGAAAAACTGTTTTTT.

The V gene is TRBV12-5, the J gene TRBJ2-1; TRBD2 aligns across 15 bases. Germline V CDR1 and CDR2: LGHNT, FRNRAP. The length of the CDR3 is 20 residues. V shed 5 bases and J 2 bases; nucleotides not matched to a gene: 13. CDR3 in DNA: TGTGCTAGTGGTGCAAGCCCGGGACTAGCGGGAGGTCGCGCCTACAATGAGCAGTTCTTC. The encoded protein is CASGASPGLAGGRAYNEQFF. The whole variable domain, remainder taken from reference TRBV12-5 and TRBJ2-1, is DARVTQTPRHKVTEMGQEVTMRCQPILGHNTVFWYRQTMMQGLELLAYFRNRAPLDDSGMPKDRFSAEMPDATLATLKIQPSEPRDSAVYFCASGASPGLAGGRAYNEQFFGPGTRLTVL.

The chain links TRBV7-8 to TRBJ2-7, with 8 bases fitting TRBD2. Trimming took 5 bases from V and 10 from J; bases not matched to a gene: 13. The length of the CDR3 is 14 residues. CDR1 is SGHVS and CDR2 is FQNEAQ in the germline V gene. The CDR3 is CASSLPPSGPLQYF. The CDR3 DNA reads TGTGCCAGCAGCCTACCCCCTAGCGGGCCCCTTCAGTACTTC.

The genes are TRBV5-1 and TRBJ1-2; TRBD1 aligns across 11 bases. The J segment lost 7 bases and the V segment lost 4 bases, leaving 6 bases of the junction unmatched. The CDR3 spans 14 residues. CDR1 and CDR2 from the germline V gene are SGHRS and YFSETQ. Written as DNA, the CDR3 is TGCGCCAGCAGCGCGGACAGGGGGCGCTTTGGCTACACCTTC. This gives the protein CASSADRGRFGYTF. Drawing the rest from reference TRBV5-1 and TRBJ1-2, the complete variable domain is KAGVTQTPRYLIKTRGQQVTLSCSPISGHRSVSWYQQTPGQGLQFLFEYFSETQRNKGNFPGRFSGRQFSNSRSEMNVSTLELGDSALYLCASSADRGRFGYTFGSGTRLTVV.

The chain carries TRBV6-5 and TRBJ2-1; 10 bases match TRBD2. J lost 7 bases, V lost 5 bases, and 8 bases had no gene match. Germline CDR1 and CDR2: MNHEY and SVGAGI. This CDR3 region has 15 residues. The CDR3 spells CASSNLAGGGNEQFF. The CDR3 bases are TGTGCCAGCAGTAATTTAGCGGGGGGAGGTAATGAGCAGTTCTTC.